This T cell receptor beta chain was obtained from a study of Ad26.COV2.S vaccination and SARS-CoV-2 variants (dated by TCRdb to about 2021). Study-wide context: Vaccine-arm donors were drawn from COV1001, a multicentre, randomized, double-blind, placebo-controlled phase I-IIa trial of Ad26.COV2.S in healthy adults. Participants in the trial were split at random into five groups of five each, receiving low-dose or high-dose Ad26.COV2.S once or twice, or else placebo on both occasions. The TCR-sequenced set comprised approximately 30 samples: some 19 Ad26.COV2.S vaccine recipients, 5 placebo recipients and 8 SARS-CoV-2 convalescent individuals. Ad26.COV2.S was given intramuscularly at 5x10^10 or 1x10^11 viral particles, as a single shot or as two shots 56 days apart. Investigators remained blinded to trial group allocation during experiments and outcome assessment. Sequencing of the TCRbeta repertoire served to evaluate the specificity and breadth of SARS-CoV-2-reactive T cell receptors following Ad26.COV2.S vaccination. What the research found in general, with its limitations: Substantial breadth of spike-specific CD8+ and CD4+ T cell responses was reported after vaccination. Comparing responses between vaccine doses or regimens was not something the study was powered to do. Non-spike TCR breadth was comparable between vaccine and placebo recipients, consistent with the vaccine containing only spike. According to the authors, total T cell responses may have been underestimated by the TCR breadth and depth analyses. Ad26.COV2.S recipients had higher spike-specific TCR breadth than placebo recipients (P = 0.0014).

TCRbeta CDR3 regions were sequenced with the immunoSEQ Assay. After extraction, genomic DNA underwent amplification by bias-controlled multiplex PCR, followed by high-throughput sequencing. The source study handled its data this way. Collapsing and filtering of sequences were performed to quantify the absolute abundance of each unique TCRbeta CDR3 region. T cell fraction was estimated by normalizing TCRbeta template counts to usable DNA, which was measured by amplifying reference genes present in all nucleated cells. Repertoire TCRs were annotated as SARS-CoV-2-specific when V gene, CDR3 amino acid sequence and J gene were exactly matched to a known reactive TCR set. The reference SARS-CoV-2 TCR set was obtained from MIRA and was filtered for enrichment in COVID-19-positive ImmuneCODE repertoires, whereby public or cross-reactive TCRs were removed. Drawing on the MIRA antigens, annotated TCRs were analysed further at the level of specific ORF or position within ORF. Breadth was defined as annotated unique rearrangements over total unique productive rearrangements; depth was the summed frequency of those rearrangements. Group comparisons of TCR breadth used two-sided Wilcoxon rank-sum tests. Here the immuneACCESS table is served through TCRdb, limited to in-frame sequences with V and J called. Missing clones are a known gap in these copies; in checked studies unresolved V genes cover under half, and the rest lacks a known reason. V, J and clone size were drawn from that table, and D and trimming were deduced from the DNA. Here the sample has 430,000 or so clones; 90% occur a single time. More than 10% of the sample is in the top ten clones.

On this clone: This clone's antigen is unknown. There are no base qualities to consult, and no much larger clone falls within one base.

Compared with germline, V lacks 4 bases and J lacks 7 bases; bases without a gene match: 1. Inclusive of the bounding cysteine and phenylalanine, the CDR3 is 11 residues long. The read is trimmed to its CDR3 DNA, 33 bases read in frame from base 1. Reading the germline V gene gives CDR1 SGDLS and CDR2 YYNGEE. The sample's treatment or condition label, in plain terms: approximately 18 received Ad26.COV2.S at low or high dose, single or two shots; about 5 received placebo; per-sample allocation not given. Repertoires of vaccine and placebo recipients were sequenced from samples collected on day 63 after the first injection. Between 29 July and 7 August 2020, Cohort 1b enrolled about two dozen adults aged 18-55 years at one site in Boston, USA. Ad26.COV2.S was a replication-incompetent adenovirus type 26 vector expressing a prefusion-stabilized SARS-CoV-2 spike protein from the original Wuhan strain.

The input for sequencing was peripheral blood, taken in a trial of Ad26.COV2.S vaccine versus placebo. This receptor was taken from a person aged 18-65 years who received the Ad26.COV2.S COVID-19 vaccine or a placebo. This chain is built from TRBV9 and TRBJ1-1; 7 bases in between match TRBD1. The CDR3 corresponds to CASSSGGEAFF. DNA sequence: TGTGCCAGCAGCTCAGGGGGTGAAGCTTTCTTT.